Listed below are T cell receptor beta chains from one sample, sequenced in a study of T-cell memory formation after mild COVID-19. MiXCR, applied by TCRdb to the 5' RACE reads, yields one record per CDR3 protein. The sample records roughly 150,000 distinct CDR3 sequences, about 14% being singletons. Sequencing was performed on PBMCs or a T cell subset sorted from them (not recorded which). These receptors were taken from an adult woman who had mild COVID-19 (a few samples of this study predate the infection). Cell type and time point are not known. Each CDR3 is given with its conserved first and last residue. A D gene is named only where the DNA matches it firmly. The size of a clone is reported for some rows only, either as once, few or many, or as a class for expanded clones.

clone_size	v_call	j_call	d_call	cdr3_aa	cdr3_nt
few	TRBV7-6	TRBJ2-3	TRBD2	CASSKAHPGLAGGPPLLRTDTQYF	TGTGCCAGCAGCAAGGCCCATCCGGGACTAGCGGGAGGGCCCCCCCTTCTTCGCACAGATACGCAGTATTTT
few	TRBV11-3	TRBJ2-2	TRBD1	CASSKKGQVYTGELFF	TGTGCCAGCAGCAAAAAGGGACAGGTCTACACCGGGGAGCTGTTTTTT
many	TRBV5-8	TRBJ2-7	-	CASSPRSYEQYF	TGTGCCAGCAGCCCCCGTTCCTACGAGCAGTACTTC
few	TRBV11-2	TRBJ2-5	TRBD1	CASSQGAGQGETQYF	TGTGCCAGCAGCCAGGGGGCGGGACAGGGGGAGACCCAGTACTTC
-	TRBV4-1	TRBJ2-3	TRBD2	CASSQDSSGGDTQYF	TGCGCCAGCAGCCAAGACTCTAGCGGGGGGGATACGCAGTATTTT
few	TRBV4-2	TRBJ2-1	-	CASSQPVEDEQFF	TGTGCCAGCAGCCAACCTGTTGAGGATGAGCAGTTCTTC
-	TRBV20-1	TRBJ2-3	TRBD2	CSARDPSGRTDTQYF	TGCAGTGCTAGAGATCCTAGCGGGAGGACAGATACGCAGTATTTT
few	TRBV29-1	TRBJ2-2	-	CSVVQQGLGGELFF	TGCAGCGTTGTACAACAGGGTCTCGGCGGGGAGCTGTTTTTT
many	TRBV5-1	TRBJ1-6	TRBD1	CASRRGQDNSPLHF	TGCGCCAGCAGAAGGGGACAGGATAATTCACCCCTCCACTTT
few	TRBV5-1	TRBJ2-1	TRBD2	CASSWTSGVYNEQFF	TGCGCCAGCAGCTGGACTAGCGGGGTTTACAATGAGCAGTTCTTC
-	TRBV7-3	TRBJ2-1	-	CASGSGGGNEQFF	TGTGCCAGCGGGTCGGGTGGGGGCAATGAGCAGTTCTTC
few	TRBV6-5	TRBJ2-1	-	CASSTYSGANEQFF	TGTGCCAGCAGTACTTATTCGGGGGCGAATGAGCAGTTCTTC
-	TRBV7-6	TRBJ2-5	-	CASSPRRGETQYF	TGTGCCAGCAGCCCACGGAGGGGGGAGACCCAGTACTTC
-	TRBV5-1	TRBJ2-7	TRBD1	CASSSGTGVHDEQYF	TGCGCCAGCAGCTCCGGGACAGGGGTGCATGACGAGCAGTACTTC
few	TRBV6-4	TRBJ2-3	-	CASSEFGTPSRTDTQYF	TGTGCCAGCAGTGAGTTCGGGACCCCGAGCCGCACAGATACGCAGTATTTT
-	TRBV30	TRBJ1-1	TRBD1	CAWSVPGDRGRPEAFF	TGTGCCTGGAGTGTACCCGGGGACAGGGGGCGCCCTGAAGCTTTCTTT
few	TRBV19	TRBJ2-7	-	CASSIGDTQEEAYEQYF	TGTGCCAGTAGTATAGGGGATACCCAGGAAGAGGCTTACGAGCAGTACTTC
-	TRBV19	TRBJ2-7	-	CASSPGRRMGPREQYF	TGTGCCAGTAGTCCCGGCAGGCGAATGGGACCCCGCGAGCAGTACTTC
-	TRBV12-3/TRBV12-4	TRBJ2-5	-	CASSLGGRDRETQYF	TGTGCCAGCAGTTTGGGGGGGCGCGACAGGGAGACCCAGTACTTC
few	TRBV2	TRBJ1-6	-	CASSEADVPGSPLHF	TGTGCCAGCAGTGAGGCGGATGTCCCAGGTTCACCCCTCCACTTT
-	TRBV12-3/TRBV12-4	TRBJ2-5	TRBD2	CASTRGGKETQYF	TGTGCCAGCACACGGGGGGGCAAAGAGACCCAGTACTTC
-	TRBV15	TRBJ2-7	-	CATSVLLGVSYEQYF	TGTGCCACCAGCGTGCTACTAGGGGTATCCTACGAGCAGTACTTC
-	TRBV24-1	TRBJ2-1	-	CATSKTSSSHNEQFF	TGTGCCACCAGTAAAACTAGCAGTAGCCACAATGAGCAGTTCTTC
-	TRBV12-3/TRBV12-4	TRBJ2-1	TRBD2	CASSPSGKSSYNEQFF	TGTGCCAGCAGTCCTAGCGGGAAGAGCTCCTACAATGAGCAGTTCTTC
few	TRBV12-3/TRBV12-4	TRBJ2-7	-	CASSPGYSRHYEQYF	TGTGCCAGCAGTCCCGGTTACTCCAGGCACTACGAGCAGTACTTC
-	TRBV3-1	TRBJ2-3	TRBD2	CASSLGTNTDTQYF	TGTGCCAGCAGCCTAGGGACTAACACAGATACGCAGTATTTT
few	TRBV5-1	TRBJ1-3	-	CASSPGQNSGNTIYF	TGCGCCAGCAGCCCGGGACAAAACTCTGGAAACACCATATATTTT
few	TRBV12-3/TRBV12-4	TRBJ2-1	TRBD2	CASGRASHEQFF	TGTGCCAGCGGGAGGGCCTCCCATGAGCAGTTCTTC
-	TRBV7-9	TRBJ1-3	-	CASSLNRRVGNTIYF	TGTGCCAGCAGCTTAAATCGCAGGGTCGGAAACACCATATATTTT
-	TRBV7-3	TRBJ2-1	-	CASSLARNNEQFF	TGTGCCAGCAGCTTAGCCCGAAACAATGAGCAGTTCTTC
-	TRBV6-4	TRBJ2-2	-	CASSPGRTNTGELFF	TGTGCCAGCAGTCCTGGCAGGACGAACACCGGGGAGCTGTTTTTT
-	TRBV6-5	TRBJ1-5	-	CASSYSSVSNQPQHF	TGTGCCAGCAGTTACTCGAGCGTAAGCAATCAGCCCCAGCATTTT
few	TRBV7-2	TRBJ2-3	TRBD2	CASSSLAGITDTQYF	TGTGCCAGCAGCTCCTTAGCGGGGATCACAGATACGCAGTATTTT
many	TRBV29-1	TRBJ2-5	-	CSVGPGETQYF	TGCAGCGTTGGCCCTGGAGAGACCCAGTACTTC
few	TRBV2	TRBJ2-7	TRBD2	CASSEQREVFEQYF	TGTGCCAGCAGTGAACAGCGGGAGGTCTTCGAGCAGTACTTC
-	TRBV6-1	TRBJ2-7	-	CASRKTGTSYEQYF	TGTGCCAGCAGGAAGACAGGAACCTCCTACGAGCAGTACTTC
-	TRBV6-1	TRBJ2-7	TRBD1	CASSVLGQGNYEQYF	TGTGCCAGCAGTGTCCTGGGACAGGGAAACTACGAGCAGTACTTC
few	TRBV2	TRBJ2-5	-	CASSERETQYF	TGTGCCAGCAGTGAAAGGGAGACCCAGTACTTC
many	TRBV7-3	TRBJ2-3	-	CASSLTGGGSTDTQYF	TGTGCCAGCAGCTTAACCGGCGGCGGGAGCACAGATACGCAGTATTTT
-	TRBV27	TRBJ2-3	TRBD1	CASSLQGAVSTDTQYF	TGTGCCAGCAGTCTCCAGGGGGCGGTCAGCACAGATACGCAGTATTTT